The table lists the clone carrying this T cell receptor beta chain with a few counts. The data originate from a study of blood T cells in healthy people across ages. Combining a sample-barcoded 5' primer with a J-beta primer mix, a second PCR ran for roughly 7 to 12 cycles. TCRdb analysed the 5' RACE reads with MiXCR anew, one entry per CDR3 protein. The profile covers fewer than 1.5 million distinct CDR3 sequences, with 42% appearing a single time and 7% to 9.5% taken by the ten largest. This receptor was obtained from a woman under 30 in good health. Sequencing was performed on blood.

The CDR3 sequence is CASTDTGFSTDTQYF. As DNA, the CDR3 is TGTGCCAGCACCGATACAGGGTTCAGCACAGATACGCAGTATTTT. The chain recombines TRBV5-6 with TRBJ2-3, with TRBD1 as a possible D gene (6 bases). V lost 6 bases, J lost 0 bases, and 14 bases lay in between. The V gene's germline CDR1 is SGHDT and CDR2 YYEEEE. CDR3 length equals 15 residues.